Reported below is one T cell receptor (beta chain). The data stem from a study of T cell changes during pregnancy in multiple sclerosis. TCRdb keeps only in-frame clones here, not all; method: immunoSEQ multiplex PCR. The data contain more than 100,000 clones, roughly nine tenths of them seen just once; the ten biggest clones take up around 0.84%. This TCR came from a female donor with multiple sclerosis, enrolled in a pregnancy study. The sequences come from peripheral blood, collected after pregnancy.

The CDR3 is CASRWGTDHSGNTIYF. The CDR3 bases are TGTGCAAGTCGCTGGGGGACAGATCACTCTGGAAACACCATATATTTT. The V and J genes are TRBV12-2 and TRBJ1-3; the D call of TRBD1 is as the table states it, not checked on the DNA. TRBV12-2 is described as a pseudogene. The CDR3 totals 16 residues.